These T cell receptor beta chains were read from a single sample in a study of PD-1 blockade in classical Hodgkin lymphoma. Using immunoSEQ multiplex PCR, the repertoire was profiled, and TCRdb retains in-frame clones only, with some absent. Here the sample spans over 20,000 clones, approximately 67% being singletons. Sequencing was performed on peripheral blood mononuclear cells (PBMCs), taken before the fourth cycle of nivolumab. The source is a human donor with classical Hodgkin lymphoma. CDR3s include the opening cysteine and the closing phenylalanine or tryptophan. The D gene is left open where the match is weak. Size is stated for part of the rows, as once, few or many counts, or as a class when the clone is expanded.

TRBJ1-5	NA	15	NA	TRBV28	TGTGCCAGCAGTCAACCGGACAGTCCCAATCAGCCCCAGCATTTT	CASSQPDSPNQPQHF
TRBJ1-5	NA	15	NA	TRBV2	TGTGCCAGCAGCGTGCGTCGAGGGAGCAGTCAGCCCCAGCATTTT	CASSVRRGSSQPQHF
TRBJ1-1	NA	13	NA	TRBV4-2	TGTGCCAGCAGCCAAGAGGGGCGAGCACAGGCTTTCTTT	CASSQEGRAQAFF
TRBJ2-3	NA	15	NA	TRBV5-1	TGCGCCAGCAGCACCCTTTGGGCGATCACAGATACGCAGTATTTT	CASSTLWAITDTQYF
TRBJ1-4	NA	14	TRBD1	TRBV5-8	TGTGCCAGCAGCCCCGACAGGGGGGATGAAAAACTGTTTTTT	CASSPDRGDEKLFF
TRBJ1-3	medium-sized	14	NA	TRBV28	TGTGCCAGCAGAAGATTTGGGTCTGGAAACACCATATATTTT	CASRRFGSGNTIYF
TRBJ1-1	few	14	NA	TRBV7-9	TGTGCCAGCAGCTTACAGGACAGAGACACTGAAGCTTTCTTT	CASSLQDRDTEAFF
TRBJ2-2	NA	10	NA	TRBV29-1	TGCAGCGTTGCGGCCGGGGAGCTGTTTTTT	CSVAAGELFF
TRBJ2-5	NA	13	NA	TRBV6-5	TGTGCCAGCAGTTACAGTTGGGGAGAGACCCAGTACTTC	CASSYSWGETQYF
TRBJ1-2	NA	14	NA	TRBV18	TGTGCCAGCTCACCACCCGAGGTCCCGGGGGGCTACACCTTC	CASSPPEVPGGYTF
TRBJ2-1	NA	17	TRBD2	TRBV7-7	TGTGCTAGCGGGGTTCCGGGACTAGCGGGGGGATACAATGAGCAGTTCTTC	CASGVPGLAGGYNEQFF
TRBJ2-2	NA	15	TRBD1	TRBV5-1	TGCGCCAGCAGCTTGATGCAGGGGGCGTCCGGGGAGCTGTTTTTT	CASSLMQGASGELFF
TRBJ1-5	few	15	NA	TRBV6-5	TGTGCCAGCAGTCAATCGTGGACAGGCAATCAGCCCCAGCATTTT	CASSQSWTGNQPQHF
TRBJ2-5	once	13	NA	TRBV29-1	TGCAGCGTCGCTAGGGGGACTTGGGAGACCCAGTACTTC	CSVARGTWETQYF
TRBJ2-1	medium-sized	14	TRBD2	TRBV2	TGTGCCAGCCGGAGACTAGCGGGAGCGGGTGAGCAGTTCTTC	CASRRLAGAGEQFF
TRBJ2-2	once	18	NA	TRBV4-1	TGCGCCAGCAGCCAAGGCACCGGGACTGCTCTTAAGGGCGGGGAGCTGTTTTTT	CASSQGTGTALKGGELFF
TRBJ1-4	NA	15	NA	TRBV28	TGTGCCAGCAGTTATTCAGGGACGGTTTGGGAAAAACTGTTTTTT	CASSYSGTVWEKLFF
TRBJ1-1	NA	15	TRBD1	TRBV11-2	TGTGCCAGCAGCCGCGGGGACAGGGTGAACACTGAAGCTTTCTTT	CASSRGDRVNTEAFF
TRBJ1-1	NA	14	NA	TRBV27	TGTGCCAGCAGGCCGCAGGGGATGAACACTGAAGCTTTCTTT	CASRPQGMNTEAFF
TRBJ2-7	NA	14	TRBD1	TRBV19	TGTGCCAGTAGAAGATGGGACAGGACATACGAGCAGTACTTC	CASRRWDRTYEQYF
TRBJ1-1	NA	15	NA	TRBV29-1	TGCAGCGTTGAACGTCCCTCCCACAGCGTTTTTCAAGCTTTCTTT	CSVERPSHSVFQAFF
TRBJ1-5	many	15	TRBD1	TRBV4-2	TGTGCCAGCAGCTTGACAGGGATGGACAATCAGCCCCAGCATTTT	CASSLTGMDNQPQHF
TRBJ1-3	few	16	NA	TRBV7-9	TGTGCCAGCAGCGCACCGAGATTGGGGGTCGGAAACACCATATATTTT	CASSAPRLGVGNTIYF
TRBJ2-2	NA	16	NA	TRBV18	TGTGCCAGCTCACCACCAAGGGGGTTTAACACCGGGGAGCTGTTTTTT	CASSPPRGFNTGELFF
TRBJ2-2	NA	15	NA	TRBV11-3	TGTGCCAGCAGCTTAGGTTCAGTGAACACCGGGGAGCTGTTTTTT	CASSLGSVNTGELFF
TRBJ1-3	NA	16	NA	TRBV7-6	TGTGCCAGCAGCTTAGGACAGTTGGGGACTGGAAACACCATATATTTT	CASSLGQLGTGNTIYF
TRBJ2-7	NA	15	TRBD1	TRBV4-1	TGCGCCAGCAGCCTAAGGGGACAGGGGGCGTACGAGCAGTACTTC	CASSLRGQGAYEQYF
TRBJ2-1	NA	17	TRBD2	TRBV4-3	TGCGCCAGCAGCCACCGCTACGGACTAGCGTTCGACAATGAGCAGTTCTTC	CASSHRYGLAFDNEQFF
TRBJ1-1	NA	16	NA	TRBV9	TGTGCCAGCAGCGTGGATCCGGGACCGACCGGCAATGAAGCTTTCTTT	CASSVDPGPTGNEAFF
TRBJ2-1	NA	16	NA	TRBV7-2	TGTGCCAGCAGCCCACAACAGGGTGAGGTTAGCAATGAGCAGTTCTTC	CASSPQQGEVSNEQFF
TRBJ1-1	NA	13	NA	TRBV25-1	TGTGCCAGCAGCCCTGGGGGCATCTCTGAAGCTTTCTTT	CASSPGGISEAFF
TRBJ1-4	NA	11	NA	TRBV6-1	TGTGCCAGCAGTGGTTACGGGGAACTGTTTTTT	CASSGYGELFF
TRBJ2-3	NA	15	NA	TRBV7-9	TGTGCCAGCAGCTTAGGACAGACAAGCACAGATACGCAGTATTTT	CASSLGQTSTDTQYF
TRBJ2-4	NA	14	NA	TRBV29-1	TGCAGCGTTGAGGCTAGGCTAGCCAAAAACATTCAGTACTTC	CSVEARLAKNIQYF
TRBJ2-5	NA	15	TRBD2	TRBV7-2	TGTGCCAGCAGCCCGACTAGCGGGCTCCAAGAGACCCAGTACTTC	CASSPTSGLQETQYF
TRBJ2-5	NA	16	NA	TRBV15	TGTGCCACCAGCAGAGGAACAGGGAAGAAGGAAGAGACCCAGTACTTC	CATSRGTGKKEETQYF
TRBJ2-3	once	15	NA	TRBV5-4	TGTGCCAGCAGCTTGGCCGGGAGAGGCACAGATACGCAGTATTTT	CASSLAGRGTDTQYF
TRBJ2-2	medium-sized	13	NA	TRBV27	TGTGCCAGCAGTTGGACAGTGGCCGGGGAGCTGTTTTTT	CASSWTVAGELFF
TRBJ1-2	NA	12	NA	TRBV5-4	TGTGCCAGCAGCTTGGGCAGCTACGGCTACACCTTC	CASSLGSYGYTF
TRBJ1-1	NA	13	NA	TRBV18	TGTGCCAGCTCCCAAACGGGGGACACTGAAGCTTTCTTT	CASSQTGDTEAFF
TRBJ1-6	few	13	TRBD1	TRBV10-3	TGTGCCATCAGGGACAGGGCGGATTCACCCCTCCACTTT	CAIRDRADSPLHF
TRBJ1-5	few	15	NA	TRBV7-9	TGTGCCAGCAGCTTATTGCGGTGGGGCAATCAGCCCCAGCATTTT	CASSLLRWGNQPQHF
TRBJ2-1	medium-sized	13	NA	TRBV19	TGTGCCAGTAGTAGCGGGGCCTACAATGAGCAGTTCTTC	CASSSGAYNEQFF
TRBJ2-3	NA	17	NA	TRBV6-1	TGTGCCAGCAGTGAAGCCATCGGGACGTCGACCACAGATACGCAGTATTTT	CASSEAIGTSTTDTQYF
TRBJ1-6	NA	15	NA	TRBV10-3	TGTGCCATCAGTGAGTCGCTCTGGGGGGGGCTTCCCATCCACTTT	CAISESLWGGLPIHF
TRBJ2-3	NA	19	NA	TRBV19	TGTGCCAGTAGACCGATTGGGGGGGGCCGACGTCCATCCCCAGATACGCAGTATTTT	CASRPIGGGRRPSPDTQYF
TRBJ2-7	NA	12	NA	TRBV2	TGTGCCAGCACCCTTATTTCCTACGAGCAGTACTTC	CASTLISYEQYF
TRBJ2-3	NA	14	NA	TRBV28	TGTGCCAGCAGTTTAGGGGGGGCGGCGGATACGCAGTATTTT	CASSLGGAADTQYF